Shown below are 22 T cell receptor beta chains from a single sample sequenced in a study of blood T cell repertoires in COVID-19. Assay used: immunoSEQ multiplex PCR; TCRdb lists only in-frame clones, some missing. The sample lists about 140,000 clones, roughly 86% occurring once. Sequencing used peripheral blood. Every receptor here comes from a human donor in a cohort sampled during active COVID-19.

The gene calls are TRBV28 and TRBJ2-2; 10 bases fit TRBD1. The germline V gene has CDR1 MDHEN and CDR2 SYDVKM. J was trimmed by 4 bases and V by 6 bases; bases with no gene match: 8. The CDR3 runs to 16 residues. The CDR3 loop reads CASSSPGQGITGELFF. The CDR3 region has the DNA TGTGCCAGCAGCTCACCGGGACAGGGGATCACCGGGGAGCTGTTTTTT.

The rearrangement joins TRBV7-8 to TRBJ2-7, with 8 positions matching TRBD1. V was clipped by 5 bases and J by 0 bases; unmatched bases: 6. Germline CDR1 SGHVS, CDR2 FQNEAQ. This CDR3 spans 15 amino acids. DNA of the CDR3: TGTGCCAGCAGCCCATGGACAGGGCCCTCCTACGAGCAGTACTTC. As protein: CASSPWTGPSYEQYF. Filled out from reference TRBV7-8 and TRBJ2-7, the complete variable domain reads GAGVSQSPRYKVAKRGQDVALRCDPISGHVSLFWYQQALGQGPEFLTYFQNEAQLDKSGLPSDRFFAERPEGSVSTLKIQRTQQEDSAVYLCASSPWTGPSYEQYFGPGTRLTVT.

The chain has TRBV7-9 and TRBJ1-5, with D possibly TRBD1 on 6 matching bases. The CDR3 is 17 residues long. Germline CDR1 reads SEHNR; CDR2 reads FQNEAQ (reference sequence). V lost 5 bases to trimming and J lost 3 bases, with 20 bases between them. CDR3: CASSPEGGGHPNQPQHF. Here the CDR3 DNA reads TGTGCCAGCAGCCCCGAGGGGGGGGGCCACCCCAATCAGCCCCAGCATTTT.

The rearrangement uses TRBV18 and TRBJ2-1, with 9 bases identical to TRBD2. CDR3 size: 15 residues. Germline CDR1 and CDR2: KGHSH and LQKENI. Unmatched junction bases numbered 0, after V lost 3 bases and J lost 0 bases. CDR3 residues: CASSPRGGSYNEQFF. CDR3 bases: TGTGCCAGCTCACCGCGGGGGGGCTCCTACAATGAGCAGTTCTTC.

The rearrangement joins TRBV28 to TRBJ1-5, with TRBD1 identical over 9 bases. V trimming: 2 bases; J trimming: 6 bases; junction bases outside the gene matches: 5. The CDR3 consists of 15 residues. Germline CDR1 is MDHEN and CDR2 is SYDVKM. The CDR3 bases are TGTGCCAGCAGTTTAGCCGGGACAGGGAGTCAGCCCCAGCATTTT. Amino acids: CASSLAGTGSQPQHF.

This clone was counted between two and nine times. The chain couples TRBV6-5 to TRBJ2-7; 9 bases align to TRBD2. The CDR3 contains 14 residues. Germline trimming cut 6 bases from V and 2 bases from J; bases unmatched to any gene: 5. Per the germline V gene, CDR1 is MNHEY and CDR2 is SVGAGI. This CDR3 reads CASSPTSGAYEQYF. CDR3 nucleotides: TGTGCCAGCAGCCCGACTAGCGGAGCCTACGAGCAGTACTTC.

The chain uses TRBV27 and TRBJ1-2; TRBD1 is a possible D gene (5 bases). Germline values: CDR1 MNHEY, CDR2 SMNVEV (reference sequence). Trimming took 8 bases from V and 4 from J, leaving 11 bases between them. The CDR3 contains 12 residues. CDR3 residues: CASGYDSYGYTF. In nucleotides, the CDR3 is TGTGCCAGCGGCTACGACAGCTATGGCTACACCTTC.

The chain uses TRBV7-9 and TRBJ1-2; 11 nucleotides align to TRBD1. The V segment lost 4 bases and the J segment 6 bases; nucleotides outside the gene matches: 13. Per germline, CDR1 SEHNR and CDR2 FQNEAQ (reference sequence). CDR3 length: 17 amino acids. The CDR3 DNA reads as TGTGCCAGCAGCTACACCCGCTCCGGACAGGGGGCGAATGGCTACACCTTC. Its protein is CASSYTRSGQGANGYTF.

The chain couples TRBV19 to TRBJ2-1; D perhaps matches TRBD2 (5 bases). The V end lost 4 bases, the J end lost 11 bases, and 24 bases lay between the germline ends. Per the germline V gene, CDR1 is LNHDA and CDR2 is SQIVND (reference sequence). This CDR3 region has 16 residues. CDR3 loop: CASSTSWRAADPQQFF. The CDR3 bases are TGTGCCAGTAGTACCTCGTGGCGGGCAGCCGACCCACAGCAGTTCTTC.

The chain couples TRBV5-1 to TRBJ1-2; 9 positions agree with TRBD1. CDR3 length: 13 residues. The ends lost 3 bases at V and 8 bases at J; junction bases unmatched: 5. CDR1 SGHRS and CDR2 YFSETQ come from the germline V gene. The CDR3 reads CASSSGQGIGYTF. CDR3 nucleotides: TGCGCCAGCAGCTCGGGACAGGGCATAGGCTACACCTTC.

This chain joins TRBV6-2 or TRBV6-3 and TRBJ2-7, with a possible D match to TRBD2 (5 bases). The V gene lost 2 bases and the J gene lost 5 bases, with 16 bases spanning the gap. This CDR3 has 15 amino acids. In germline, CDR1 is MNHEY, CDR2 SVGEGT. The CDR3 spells CASSYLGGALNEQYF. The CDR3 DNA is TGTGCCAGCAGTTACCTCGGAGGCGCCCTAAACGAGCAGTACTTC.

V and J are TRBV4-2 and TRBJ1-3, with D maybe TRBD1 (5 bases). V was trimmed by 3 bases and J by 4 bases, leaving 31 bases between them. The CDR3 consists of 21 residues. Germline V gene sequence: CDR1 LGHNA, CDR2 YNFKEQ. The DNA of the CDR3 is TGTGCCAGCAGCCAGTACAAAGGGGCGTGGGAATCTATGGGATTAGGAAACACCATATATTTT. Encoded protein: CASSQYKGAWESMGLGNTIYF.

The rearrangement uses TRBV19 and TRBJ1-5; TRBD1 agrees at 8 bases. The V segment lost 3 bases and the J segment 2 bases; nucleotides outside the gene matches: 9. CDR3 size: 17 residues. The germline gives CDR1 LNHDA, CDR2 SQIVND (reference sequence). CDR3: CASSIPTGQGGNQPQHF. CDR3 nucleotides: TGTGCCAGTAGTATCCCAACCGGACAGGGTGGCAATCAGCCCCAGCATTTT.

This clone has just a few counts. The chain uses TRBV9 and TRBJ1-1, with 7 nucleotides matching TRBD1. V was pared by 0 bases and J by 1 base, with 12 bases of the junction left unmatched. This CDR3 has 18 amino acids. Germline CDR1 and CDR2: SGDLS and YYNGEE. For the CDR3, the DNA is TGTGCCAGCAGCGTAGGGACAGGTGGTGGCAGGGCGAACACTGAAGCTTTCTTT. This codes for CASSVGTGGGRANTEAFF.

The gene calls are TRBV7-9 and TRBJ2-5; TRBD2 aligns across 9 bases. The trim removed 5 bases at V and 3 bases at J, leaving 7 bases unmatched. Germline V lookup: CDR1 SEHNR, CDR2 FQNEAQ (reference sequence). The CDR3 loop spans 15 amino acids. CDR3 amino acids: CASSPRLADKETQYF. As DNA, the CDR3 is TGTGCCAGCAGCCCGAGACTAGCGGATAAAGAGACCCAGTACTTC.

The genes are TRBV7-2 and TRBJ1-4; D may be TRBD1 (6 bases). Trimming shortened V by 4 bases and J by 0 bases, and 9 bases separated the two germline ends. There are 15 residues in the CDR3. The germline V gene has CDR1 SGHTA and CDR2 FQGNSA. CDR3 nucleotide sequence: TGTGCCAGCAGCTCGTCAGGGGCAACTAATGAAAAACTGTTTTTT. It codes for CASSSSGATNEKLFF.

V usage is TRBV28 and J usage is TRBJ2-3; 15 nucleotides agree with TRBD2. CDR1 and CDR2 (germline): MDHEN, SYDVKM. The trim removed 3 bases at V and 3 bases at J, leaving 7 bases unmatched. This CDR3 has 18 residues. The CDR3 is CASSFHGLAGGQTDTQYF. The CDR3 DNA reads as TGTGCCAGCAGTTTCCACGGACTAGCGGGGGGGCAGACAGATACGCAGTATTTT.

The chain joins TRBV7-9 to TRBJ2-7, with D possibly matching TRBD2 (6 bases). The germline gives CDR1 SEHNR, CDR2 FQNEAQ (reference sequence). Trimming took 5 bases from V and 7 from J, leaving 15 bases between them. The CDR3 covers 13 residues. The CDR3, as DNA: TGTGCCAGCAGCCCCGGGGGAGCCTGGGAGCAGTACTTC. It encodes CASSPGGAWEQYF.

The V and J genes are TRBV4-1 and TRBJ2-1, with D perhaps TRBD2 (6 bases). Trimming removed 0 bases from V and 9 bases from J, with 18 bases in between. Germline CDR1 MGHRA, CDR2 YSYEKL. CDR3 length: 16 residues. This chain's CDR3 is CASSQDPPGAEGEQFF. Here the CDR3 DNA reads TGCGCCAGCAGCCAAGATCCCCCGGGAGCCGAGGGTGAGCAGTTCTTC.

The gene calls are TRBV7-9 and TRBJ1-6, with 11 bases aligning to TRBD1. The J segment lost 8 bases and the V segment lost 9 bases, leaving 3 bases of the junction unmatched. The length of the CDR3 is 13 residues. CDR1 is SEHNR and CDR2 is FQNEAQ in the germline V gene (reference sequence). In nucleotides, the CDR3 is TGTGCCAGTGGGGGACAGGGGGATTCACCCCTCCACTTT. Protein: CASGGQGDSPLHF.

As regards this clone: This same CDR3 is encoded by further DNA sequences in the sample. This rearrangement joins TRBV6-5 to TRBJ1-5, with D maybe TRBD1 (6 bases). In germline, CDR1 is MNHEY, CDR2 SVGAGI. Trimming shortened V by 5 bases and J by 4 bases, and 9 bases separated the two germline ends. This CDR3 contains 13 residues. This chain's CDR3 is CASSRTENQPQHF. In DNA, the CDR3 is TGTGCCAGCAGTCGGACAGAAAATCAGCCCCAGCATTTT.

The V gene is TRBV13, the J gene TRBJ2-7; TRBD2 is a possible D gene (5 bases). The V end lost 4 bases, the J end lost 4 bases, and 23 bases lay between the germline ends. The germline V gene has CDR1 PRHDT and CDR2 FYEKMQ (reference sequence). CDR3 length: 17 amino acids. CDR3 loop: CASSSSKGSGRYYEQYF. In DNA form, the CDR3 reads TGTGCCAGCAGCTCATCTAAAGGGTCGGGAAGGTATTACGAGCAGTACTTC. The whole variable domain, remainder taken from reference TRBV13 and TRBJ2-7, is AAGVIQSPRHLIKEKRETATLKCYPIPRHDTVYWYQQGPGQDPQFLISFYEKMQSDKGSIPDRFSAQQFSDYHSELNMSSLELGDSALYFCASSSSKGSGRYYEQYFGPGTRLTVT.